The 27 T cell receptor beta chains in this list originate from one sample, sequenced in a study of breast tumors, draining lymph nodes, adjacent tissues. In TCRdb, the multiplex PCR reads were re-called with MiXCR into one record per CDR3 protein. The data contain 200,000 to 300,000 distinct CDR3 sequences, about 30% of them singletons. Samples came from axillary lymph nodes draining the breast cancer. The sequencing sample was made of axillary lymph node tissue. The receptors derive from a female donor with breast cancer. Some clones in this sample may be carry-over from other donors' samples.

In this sample, this clonotype turned up a few times. A read error may be the cause here, since a much bigger clone is one base away. This CDR3 is missing its conserved last phenylalanine or tryptophan, likely due to a read error. V is TRBV20-1 and J is TRBJ1-2, with 9 nucleotides matching TRBD1. V lost 5 bases, J lost 4 bases, and 5 bases stayed unmatched. This CDR3 contains 13 residues. CDR1 and CDR2 from the germline V gene are DFQATT and SNEGSKA (reference sequence). Here the CDR3 DNA reads TGCAGTGCTCCGACAGGGGGTGGCTATGGCTACACCCTC. Translation gives CSAPTGGGYGYTL.

Details on this clonotype: A much more abundant neighbour one base away suggests this may be a read error. The rearrangement joins TRBV11-2 to TRBJ2-1; possible D gene TRBD1, 5 bases. CDR1 is SGHAT, CDR2 FQNNGV, per germline. This CDR3 is 13 amino acids long. In DNA, the CDR3 is TGTGCCAGCAGCCTGGACACTAACAATGAGCGGTTCTTC. It encodes CASSLDTNNERFF. The whole variable domain, filled in from reference TRBV11-2 and TRBJ2-1, reads EAGVAQSPRYKIIEKRQSVAFWCNPISGHATLYWYQQILGQGPKLLIQFQNNGVVDDSQLPKDRFSAERLKGVDSTLKIQPAKLEDSAVYLCASSLDTNNERFFGPGTRLTVL.

The chain joins TRBV12-5 to TRBJ2-2; 9 nucleotides line up with TRBD1. Germline values: CDR1 LGHNT, CDR2 FRNRAP. The CDR3 contains 19 residues. V lost 4 bases to trimming and J lost 3 bases; unmatched junction nucleotides: 15. For the CDR3, the DNA is TGTGCTAGTGGTTCCACATCCTCAACGACAGGGGGGGACACCGGGGAGCTGTTTTTT. Its protein product is CASGSTSSTTGGDTGELFF.

This clonotype occurred many times. V and J are TRBV4-1 and TRBJ1-5; unclear D gene. Germline V gene data show CDR1 as MGHRA and CDR2 as YSYEKL. There are 14 residues in the CDR3. V dropped 0 bases and J dropped 1 base, with 4 bases sitting between them. The CDR3 nucleotides read TGCGCCAGCAGCCAAGAGGGAAGCAATCAGCCCCAGCATTTT. Translating gives CASSQEGSNQPQHF.

This clonotype was counted a few times. A much larger clone lies one base from this, so it may be a read error. This chain joins TRBV13 and TRBJ1-2; TRBD1 agrees at 8 bases. CDR1 is PRHDT and CDR2 is FYEKMQ in the germline V gene (reference sequence). The CDR3 is 14 residues long. V lost 4 bases to trimming and J lost 7 bases; unmatched junction nucleotides: 8. The DNA for the CDR3 is TGTGCCAGCAGCTCCGGACAGGGCGGCTGTGGCTACACCTTC. Translating gives CASSSGQGGCGYTF.

This clonotype was seen at least ten times. V usage is TRBV6-6 and J usage is TRBJ2-3; D gene ambiguous. With 6 bases removed from V and 6 bases from J, the gap between germline ends came to 10 bases. The CDR3 has 12 amino acids. Germline V gives CDR1 MNHNY, CDR2 SVGAGI (reference sequence). The CDR3 region has the DNA TGTGCCAGCAGCGAGAACGCGGATACGCAGTATTTT. Translating it yields CASSENADTQYF.

This clonotype has ten or more counts. CDR3 in amino acids: CASSWGREGRFKEKLFF. The CDR3, as DNA: TGCGCCAGCAGCTGGGGGAGAGAGGGGCGTTTCAAAGAAAAACTGTTTTTT. The genes are TRBV5-1 and TRBJ1-4, with D possibly being TRBD1 (5 bases). Germline V gene data show CDR1 as SGHRS and CDR2 as YFSETQ. The CDR3 totals 17 residues. Trimming removed 3 bases at V and 8 bases at J, with 23 bases between.

This chain links TRBV6-6 with TRBJ2-7; a weak D match, TRBD1 (6 bases). The CDR3 loop spans 14 amino acids. Germline assignment: CDR1 MNHNY and CDR2 SVGAGI (reference sequence). Trimming stripped 5 bases from V and 5 bases from J, with 16 bases between. Written as DNA, the CDR3 is TGTGCCAGCAGTCACTTCACAGGGCCCGACGAGCAGTACTTC. Translation: CASSHFTGPDEQYF.

The chain is built from TRBV27 and TRBJ2-1, with D maybe TRBD2 (6 bases). CDR1 is MNHEY and CDR2 is SMNVEV in the germline V gene (reference sequence). V shed 6 bases and J shed 13 bases, with 25 bases lying between them. The CDR3 has 15 residues. In DNA, the CDR3 is TGTGCCAGCAGACAATCGGCCTCGGAGGGCCGGGTTCAGTTCTTC. Residues: CASRQSASEGRVQFF.

Note on this clonotype: A much more abundant neighbour one base away suggests this may be a read error. This chain joins TRBV11-2 and TRBJ1-3; 7 nucleotides agree with TRBD1. CDR1 and CDR2 (germline): SGHAT, FQNNGV. The CDR3 is 15 amino acids. The CDR3 region is CASSLATGSGNTMYF. The CDR3 DNA follows: TGTGCCAGCAGCTTAGCGACAGGGTCCGGAAACACCATGTATTTT.

As concerns this clonotype: The junction and the germline gene differ at one end; a read error may be behind it. The gene calls are TRBV6-1 and TRBJ2-1; 9 positions agree with TRBD1. Germline values: CDR1 MNHNS, CDR2 SASEGT. The CDR3 extends over 16 amino acids. The CDR3 DNA follows: TGTGCCAGCAGTGAAACCCCGGGACAGGGAAACAATGAGCGGTTCTTC. As protein: CASSETPGQGNNERFF.

This clonotype occurred a few times. This rearrangement joins TRBV30 to TRBJ1-2; TRBD1 matches 9 bases. V was pared by 3 bases and J by 8 bases, with 13 bases of the junction left unmatched. Per germline, CDR1 GTSNPN and CDR2 SVGIG (reference sequence). This CDR3 has 15 residues. CDR3 sequence reads: CAWSMIGTGLRGYTF. The DNA of the CDR3 is TGTGCCTGGAGCATGATCGGGACAGGGCTCCGGGGCTACACCTTC.

This clonotype was counted at least ten times. The CDR3 protein is CATEQRASTDTQYF. CDR3 coding DNA: TGTGCCACTGAACAGAGGGCCAGTACAGATACGCAGTATTTT. The V gene is TRBV12-3 or TRBV12-4, the J gene TRBJ2-3, with a tentative D call TRBD2 (5 bases). The CDR3 runs 14 residues. Trimming cost V 10 bases and J 3 bases, with 17 bases left between them.

In this sample, this clonotype turned up many times. This chain joins TRBV7-9 and TRBJ1-2, with 7 bases aligning to TRBD1. This CDR3 contains 17 residues. V was clipped by 5 bases and J by 4 bases; unmatched bases: 16. CDR1 and CDR2 (germline): SEHNR, FQNEAQ (reference sequence). This chain's CDR3 is CASSEKGAQDWGYGYTF. The CDR3 DNA follows: TGTGCCAGCAGCGAGAAGGGGGCGCAGGATTGGGGCTATGGCTACACCTTC.

The chain joins TRBV6-1 to TRBJ1-2, with no clear D. Trimming stripped 1 base from V and 4 bases from J, with 7 bases between. Per the germline V gene, CDR1 is MNHNS and CDR2 is SASEGT. The CDR3 consists of 13 residues. CDR3 protein: CASSEVQIYGYTF. In DNA form, the CDR3 reads TGTGCCAGCAGTGAAGTACAGATCTATGGCTACACCTTC.

This clonotype has more than one count but fewer than ten. The rearrangement links TRBV30 to TRBJ2-7; TRBD1 is a possible D gene (6 bases). This CDR3 region has 15 residues. Per germline, CDR1 GTSNPN and CDR2 SVGIG (reference sequence). The V gene lost 5 bases and the J gene lost 4 bases, with 21 bases spanning the gap. This CDR3 reads CAWQSPGHWGYEQYF. The CDR3 nucleotides are TGTGCCTGGCAATCGCCGGGACACTGGGGGTACGAGCAGTACTTC.

This clonotype has at least ten counts. This chain uses TRBV7-8 with TRBJ1-6; no clear D. This CDR3 has 15 residues. The ends were cut back, 1 base at V and 6 bases at J, with 10 bases in the middle. Germline V lookup: CDR1 SGHVS, CDR2 FQNEAQ. CDR3 in amino acids: CASSLGPASNSPLHF. CDR3 sequence (DNA): TGTGCCAGCAGCTTAGGCCCGGCGAGTAATTCACCCCTCCACTTT. Full variable domain (remainder filled in from reference TRBV7-8 and TRBJ1-6): GAGVSQSPRYKVAKRGQDVALRCDPISGHVSLFWYQQALGQGPEFLTYFQNEAQLDKSGLPSDRFFAERPEGSVSTLKIQRTQQEDSAVYLCASSLGPASNSPLHFGNGTRLTVT.

At least ten counts were recorded for this clonotype. The chain carries TRBV5-4 and TRBJ2-7, with D perhaps matching TRBD2 (6 bases). The V and J ends lost 0 bases and 1 base respectively, with 11 bases between them. This CDR3 has 15 residues. Per the germline V gene, CDR1 is SGHNT and CDR2 is YYREEE (reference sequence). The CDR3 DNA follows: TGTGCCAGCAGCTTGGTGGGGACTCCTTCCTACGAGCAGTACTTC. Translation gives CASSLVGTPSYEQYF. Using reference TRBV5-4 and TRBJ2-7 for the parts outside the CDR3, the full variable domain is ETGVTQSPTHLIKTRGQQVTLRCSSQSGHNTVSWYQQALGQGPQFIFQYYREEENGRGNFPPRFSGLQFPNYSSELNVNALELDDSALYLCASSLVGTPSYEQYFGPGTRLTVT.

The chain combines TRBV19 with TRBJ2-5; D gene unclear. Looked up from germline, CDR1 is LNHDA and CDR2 is SQIVND (reference sequence). V was cut by 5 bases and J by 7 bases, with 17 bases left in between. The CDR3 is made up of 14 amino acids. The CDR3 here is CASSPGGLLGTQYF. In DNA, the CDR3 is TGTGCCAGTAGTCCCGGTGGTTTGTTGGGGACCCAGTACTTC.

This clonotype was counted at least ten times. This chain joins TRBV4-2 and TRBJ2-7; D may correspond to TRBD1 or TRBD2 (7 bases each). CDR1 is LGHNA and CDR2 is YNFKEQ in the germline V gene. The V and J ends lost 1 base and 7 bases respectively, with 17 bases between them. This CDR3 is 15 amino acids long. CDR3 in amino acids: CASSQGWEGAGEQYF. CDR3 DNA: TGTGCCAGCAGCCAAGGGTGGGAGGGGGCGGGAGAGCAGTACTTC.

The chain combines TRBV20-1 with TRBJ2-5; TRBD2 aligns across 9 bases. The ends lost 3 bases at V and 5 bases at J; junction bases unmatched: 13. This CDR3 contains 16 residues. Germline loops: CDR1 DFQATT, CDR2 SNEGSKA (reference sequence). For the CDR3, the DNA is TGCAGTGCTAGGCGGGGGGTAGCGGGAGCCCTGGAGACCCAGTACTTC. This codes for CSARRGVAGALETQYF.

This clonotype was observed a single time. It may be a read error: a sequence one base away is much more abundant. The gene calls are TRBV19 and TRBJ2-7, with 11 bases fitting TRBD1. The germline V gene has CDR1 LNHDA and CDR2 SQIVND (reference sequence). V lost 3 bases, J lost 6 bases, and 7 bases stayed unmatched. The CDR3 runs to 15 residues. CDR3 in amino acids: CASSISPGQGGEQYF. In DNA, the CDR3 is TGTGCCAGTAGTATTAGTCCGGGACAGGGGGGCGAGCAGTACTTC.

This clonotype was observed at least ten times. The chain joins TRBV7-9 to TRBJ2-5; 10 bases line up with TRBD2. The CDR3 sequence is 14 residues long. J lost 4 bases, V lost 5 bases, and 4 bases had no gene match. From germline, CDR1 is SEHNR and CDR2 FQNEAQ (reference sequence). DNA of the CDR3: TGTGCCAGCAGCCCTAGCGGGGGCCTAGAGACCCAGTACTTC. Encoded protein: CASSPSGGLETQYF.

This clonotype appeared many times. The rearrangement joins TRBV10-2 to TRBJ2-7; 11 positions agree with TRBD2. Germline lookup yields CDR1 WSHSY and CDR2 SAAADI. The CDR3 totals 15 residues. The V segment lost 10 bases and the J segment 0 bases; nucleotides outside the gene matches: 8. Written as DNA, the CDR3 is TGCGCCACCAAGCCCGGGACTAGCGGCTCCTACGAGCAGTACTTC. This codes for CATKPGTSGSYEQYF.

The sample holds many counts of this clonotype. This sequence joins TRBV9 and TRBJ2-1; 12 nucleotides align to TRBD2. CDR1 is SGDLS, CDR2 YYNGEE, per germline. CDR3 length equals 14 residues. Unmatched junction bases numbered 6, after V lost 1 base and J lost 13 bases. The CDR3 region has the DNA TGTGCCAGCAGCGTATTGACTAGCGGGAGAAGTCAGTTCTTC. It specifies CASSVLTSGRSQFF. The whole variable domain, filled in from reference TRBV9 and TRBJ2-1, reads DSGVTQTPKHLITATGQRVTLRCSPRSGDLSVYWYQQSLDQGLQFLIQYYNGEERAKGNILERFSAQQFPDLHSELNLSSLELGDSALYFCASSVLTSGRSQFFGPGTRLTVL.

A remark on this clonotype: This sequence may be a read error, since a much larger clone differs from it by one base. This chain's CDR3 is CASSQGGVTYGYTF. The CDR3 nucleotides are TGTGCCAGCAGCCAAGGGGGGGTTACCTATGGCTACACCTTC. The V call is TRBV14, the J call TRBJ1-2; tentative D call: TRBD1 (5 bases). The V gene's germline CDR1 is SGHDN and CDR2 FVKESK. The CDR3 runs 14 residues. With 1 base removed from V and 4 bases from J, the gap between germline ends came to 10 bases.

This rearrangement joins TRBV6-2 or TRBV6-3 to TRBJ1-2; 7 bases agree with TRBD1. J gave up 5 bases and V 5 bases, and 8 bases lay outside the gene matches. There are 14 residues in the CDR3. Germline loops: CDR1 MNHEY, CDR2 SVGEGT. Here the CDR3 reads CASSHGQGEYGYTF. The DNA of the CDR3 is TGTGCCAGCAGTCACGGGCAGGGGGAATATGGCTACACCTTC.